The 28 T cell receptor beta chains below all came from one sample that was sequenced in a study of cytomegalovirus exposure and HLA in healthy donors. Researchers ran the PCR with 60 Vbeta and 13 Jbeta primers. This table comes from immunoSEQ multiplex PCR, and its TCRdb copy is limited to in-frame clones, with some not included. The data contain about 190,000 clones, approximately 70% of them singletons. Input material: PBMCs. The receptors stem from a woman in her 30s in good health and CMV-seropositive.

This clone appeared a single time. The gene calls are TRBV28 and TRBJ2-7, with 8 bases that match TRBD2. The CDR3 runs to 14 residues. V was pared by 8 bases and J by 4 bases, with 10 bases of the junction left unmatched. Germline CDR1 is MDHEN and CDR2 is SYDVKM. DNA for the CDR3: TGTGCCAGCGGCCTGAGCGGGAGAAGTTACGAGCAGTACTTC. It encodes CASGLSGRSYEQYF. The full variable domain, in which reference TRBV28 and TRBJ2-7 provide the parts outside the CDR3, is DVKVTQSSRYLVKRTGEKVFLECVQDMDHENMFWYRQDPGLGLRLIYFSYDVKMKEKGDIPEGYSVSREKKERFSLILESASTNQTSMYLCASGLSGRSYEQYFGPGTRLTVT.

This clone was counted a few times. This chain connects TRBV28 to TRBJ1-2; TRBD1 matches at 11 bases. CDR3 length equals 17 residues. Germline V gene sequence: CDR1 MDHEN, CDR2 SYDVKM. The ends lost 5 bases at V and 4 bases at J; junction bases unmatched: 12. The CDR3 region has the DNA TGTGCCAGCAGTCGTTCCCGGGACAGGGGGTCGGTCTATGGCTACACCTTC. Translation gives CASSRSRDRGSVYGYTF.

This chain links TRBV5-6 with TRBJ2-2, with TRBD2 matching 8 bases. This CDR3 contains 17 residues. Germline CDR1 SGHDT, CDR2 YYEEEE. Trimming at V came to 0 bases and at J to 7 bases, leaving 11 bases not matched to a gene. This CDR3 is CASSLVNSGTSNGELFF. CDR3 nucleotide sequence: TGTGCCAGCAGCTTGGTCAATTCCGGGACTAGTAACGGGGAGCTGTTTTTT.

The V call is TRBV19, the J call TRBJ2-7, with D hard to call. Looked up from germline, CDR1 is LNHDA and CDR2 is SQIVND (reference sequence). Trimming stripped 5 bases from V and 5 bases from J, with 16 bases between. There are 14 residues in the CDR3. CDR3 bases: TGTGCCAGTAGTGCGGCTTTTCCGCCCCACGAGCAGTACTTC. Its translation is CASSAAFPPHEQYF.

The sample holds one count of this clone. The chain uses TRBV29-1 and TRBJ1-2; TRBD1 matches 9 bases. The CDR3 is 13 residues long. Germline V CDR1 and CDR2: SQVTM, ANQGSEA. V gave up 1 base and J gave up 6 bases; unmatched junction bases: 3. CDR3 loop: CSVEVRDRDGYTF. CDR3 DNA: TGCAGCGTTGAAGTGAGGGACAGGGATGGCTACACCTTC.

The genes are TRBV28 and TRBJ2-6; D is possibly TRBD2 (5 bases). CDR1 is MDHEN, CDR2 SYDVKM, per germline. CDR3 length equals 14 residues. V dropped 7 bases and J dropped 4 bases, with 11 bases sitting between them. DNA of the CDR3: TGTGCCAGCAAGCCGGGAAAGGGGGCCAACGTCCTGACTTTC. Its translation is CASKPGKGANVLTF.

The V call is TRBV2, the J call TRBJ1-1, with 7 bases aligning to TRBD1. The ends lost 6 bases at V and 2 bases at J; junction bases unmatched: 3. Germline-derived CDR1 and CDR2 are SNHLY and FYNNEI. The CDR3 runs 13 residues. The CDR3 DNA sequence: TGTGCCAGCAGGCAGGGGGGAAACACTGAAGCTTTCTTT. Translation gives CASRQGGNTEAFF.

The chain couples TRBV11-2 to TRBJ2-5; D call uncertain. Germline values: CDR1 SGHAT, CDR2 FQNNGV. The germline V and J ends were trimmed by 3 bases and 7 bases, with 9 bases remaining between them. This CDR3 has 12 residues. The CDR3 sequence is CASSFPVGTQYF. Written as DNA, the CDR3 is TGTGCCAGCAGCTTCCCTGTCGGGACCCAGTACTTC.

This sequence joins TRBV5-1 and TRBJ2-1, with TRBD2 identical over 7 bases. Germline trimming cut 4 bases from V and 9 bases from J; bases unmatched to any gene: 4. Germline lookup yields CDR1 SGHRS and CDR2 YFSETQ. This CDR3 contains 12 residues. CDR3 nucleotides: TGCGCCAGCAGCCCACGACTAGCTGAGCAGTTCTTC. The encoded protein is CASSPRLAEQFF.

This clone was picked up a small number of times. The chain joins TRBV5-4 to TRBJ2-7; 7 bases are shared with TRBD1. This CDR3 comprises 15 residues. Germline V CDR1 and CDR2: SGHNT, YYREEE (reference sequence). The J segment lost 0 bases and the V segment lost 0 bases, leaving 3 bases of the junction unmatched. CDR3 coding DNA: TGTGCCAGCAGCTTGGCCGCAGGGGGCTCCTACGAGCAGTACTTC. Translated, it gives CASSLAAGGSYEQYF.

The rearrangement uses TRBV13 and TRBJ2-7; 7 positions agree with TRBD2. This CDR3 has 14 residues. Germline V lookup: CDR1 PRHDT, CDR2 FYEKMQ (reference sequence). J was trimmed by 2 bases and V by 5 bases; bases with no gene match: 6. DNA of the CDR3: TGTGCCAGCAGCCCATCCGGGAGGCCCTACGAGCAGTACTTC. Translation: CASSPSGRPYEQYF. Supplemented by reference TRBV13 and TRBJ2-7, the full variable domain reads AAGVIQSPRHLIKEKRETATLKCYPIPRHDTVYWYQQGPGQDPQFLISFYEKMQSDKGSIPDRFSAQQFSDYHSELNMSSLELGDSALYFCASSPSGRPYEQYFGPGTRLTVT.

This rearrangement joins TRBV2 to TRBJ2-7; TRBD1 is a possible D gene (6 bases). From germline, CDR1 is SNHLY and CDR2 FYNNEI. Trimming took 5 bases from V and 1 from J, leaving 9 bases between them. The CDR3 contains 13 residues. The DNA for the CDR3 is TGTGCCAGCAGTCCACAGGGTTCCTACGAGCAGTACTTC. It codes for CASSPQGSYEQYF.

The chain combines TRBV5-1 with TRBJ2-1, with 12 nucleotides matching TRBD2. V lost 4 bases to trimming and J lost 7 bases; unmatched junction nucleotides: 9. Germline V lookup: CDR1 SGHRS, CDR2 YFSETQ. CDR3 length: 16 residues. CDR3 residues: CASSQSLAGGANEQFF. CDR3 in DNA: TGCGCCAGCAGCCAATCCCTAGCGGGAGGGGCAAATGAGCAGTTCTTC.

Only a few counts were recorded for this clone. The V and J genes are TRBV5-8 and TRBJ1-1; 7 nucleotides agree with TRBD1. J gave up 0 bases and V 4 bases, and 6 bases lay outside the gene matches. This CDR3 has 15 amino acids. Germline V CDR1 and CDR2: SGHTS, YDEGEE. The CDR3: CASSGGQLMNTEAFF. DNA of the CDR3: TGTGCCAGCAGCGGGGGACAGTTGATGAACACTGAAGCTTTCTTT.

The CDR3 sequence: CASSPRGQGVAGNTIYF. CDR3 in DNA: TGTGCCAGTTCTCCACGTGGACAGGGGGTCGCTGGAAACACCATATATTTT. The rearrangement joins TRBV19 to TRBJ1-3, with 10 bases identical to TRBD1. With 8 bases clipped from V and 2 bases from J, the junction kept 12 bases outside the gene matches. The V gene's germline CDR1 is LNHDA and CDR2 SQIVND (reference sequence). The CDR3 is 17 residues long.

The J gene is TRBJ2-6, the V gene TRBV19; 8 bases are shared with TRBD1. Germline V gene data show CDR1 as LNHDA and CDR2 as SQIVND (reference sequence). Trimming cost V 11 bases and J 0 bases; bases outside gene matches: 9. The CDR3 has 16 residues. CDR3 bases: TGTGCCTCTGGGGACAGGAGGTTCTCTGGGGCCAACGTCCTGACTTTC. Residues: CASGDRRFSGANVLTF.

The chain employs TRBV10-3 and TRBJ2-3; 8 bases are a match to TRBD2. V was clipped by 6 bases and J by 6 bases; unmatched bases: 5. CDR3 length: 13 residues. Germline-derived CDR1 and CDR2 are ENHRY and SYGVKD. The CDR3 reads CAISGRAVDTQYF. CDR3 bases: TGTGCCATCAGCGGGAGGGCCGTCGATACGCAGTATTTT.

The gene calls are TRBV7-9 and TRBJ1-2; tentative D call: TRBD1 (6 bases). The germline gives CDR1 SEHNR, CDR2 FQNEAQ (reference sequence). V dropped 2 bases and J dropped 2 bases, with 12 bases sitting between them. The CDR3 is 15 amino acids. CDR3 sequence: CASSLKGEINYGYTF. The CDR3 nucleotides are TGTGCCAGCAGCTTAAAGGGGGAGATAAACTATGGCTACACCTTC. Together with reference TRBV7-9 and TRBJ1-2, the CDR3 gives the full variable domain: DTGVSQNPRHKITKRGQNVTFRCDPISEHNRLYWYRQTLGQGPEFLTYFQNEAQLEKSRLLSDRFSAERPKGSFSTLEIQRTEQGDSAMYLCASSLKGEINYGYTFGSGTRLTVV.

This chain links TRBV4-1 with TRBJ1-1; D not resolved. The V and J ends lost 1 base and 2 bases respectively, with 11 bases between them. This CDR3 contains 15 residues. The germline V gene encodes CDR1 MGHRA and CDR2 YSYEKL. CDR3 sequence (DNA): TGCGCCAGCAGCCAAGGTCCGGGATTTAACACTGAAGCTTTCTTT. Encoded protein: CASSQGPGFNTEAFF.

This chain joins TRBV7-8 and TRBJ2-7, with a weak D call TRBD2 (5 bases). Germline CDR1 reads SGHVS; CDR2 reads FQNEAQ. V lost 2 bases to trimming and J lost 3 bases, with 11 bases between them. The CDR3 loop spans 14 amino acids. As DNA, the CDR3 is TGTGCCAGCAGCTTAAGGCGGGTCCTCTACGAGCAGTACTTC. Its translation is CASSLRRVLYEQYF.

This rearrangement joins TRBV15 to TRBJ2-7; possibly TRBD1 for D (5 bases). CDR3 length: 11 residues. The germline gives CDR1 LNHNV, CDR2 YYDKDF (reference sequence). With 8 bases removed from V and 3 bases from J, the gap between germline ends came to 8 bases. CDR3 nucleotide sequence: TGTGCCACCGGAACAGGCTACGAGCAGTACTTC. It encodes CATGTGYEQYF.

This chain joins TRBV29-1 and TRBJ2-3, with 9 bases aligning to TRBD2. The CDR3 spans 15 residues. CDR1 is SQVTM, CDR2 ANQGSEA, per germline. The V and J ends lost 3 bases and 2 bases, in that order; junction bases with no gene match: 6. DNA of the CDR3: TGCAGCGTTGATGGGCTAGCGGGGCTCACAGATACGCAGTATTTT. Encoded protein: CSVDGLAGLTDTQYF.

The CDR3 DNA reads as TGTGCCAGCAAACAACGGGAGGCTGGAAATGAAAAACTGTTTTTT. Translation: CASKQREAGNEKLFF. V is TRBV2 and J is TRBJ1-4; no clear D gene. The CDR3 covers 15 residues. V lost 7 bases to trimming and J lost 5 bases, with 17 bases between them. Germline lookup yields CDR1 SNHLY and CDR2 FYNNEI.

The V call is TRBV6-1, the J call TRBJ2-7; TRBD1 aligns across 10 bases. The CDR3 length is 13 residues. The germline V gene encodes CDR1 MNHNS and CDR2 SASEGT. V was pared by 10 bases and J by 4 bases, with 7 bases of the junction left unmatched. The CDR3 spells CATDRGPNYEQYF. DNA of the CDR3: TGTGCCACCGACAGGGGGCCTAATTACGAGCAGTACTTC.

This chain uses TRBV2 with TRBJ1-3; TRBD1 aligns across 9 bases. After removal of 5 bases from V and 2 bases from J, the junction contained 4 bases not matched to a gene. The CDR3 is 15 amino acids. Germline loops: CDR1 SNHLY, CDR2 FYNNEI. CDR3: CASSPRTGAGNTIYF. DNA of the CDR3: TGTGCCAGCAGTCCGCGGACAGGGGCTGGAAACACCATATATTTT.

The V and J genes are TRBV5-8 and TRBJ1-3; tentative D call: TRBD1 (5 bases). Germline lookup yields CDR1 SGHTS and CDR2 YDEGEE. V was pared by 0 bases and J by 4 bases, with 5 bases between. The CDR3 covers 13 residues. CDR3 DNA sequence: TGTGCCAGCAGCTTGGGGGGCGGAAACACCATATATTTT. It translates to CASSLGGGNTIYF.

CDR3: CASSYSSGIRNEQYF. As DNA, the CDR3 is TGTGCCAGCAGTTACTCGAGCGGGATAAGAAACGAGCAGTACTTC. The V and J genes are TRBV6-5 and TRBJ2-7; 7 bases are shared with TRBD2. The germline gives CDR1 MNHEY, CDR2 SVGAGI. The junction had 7 bases not matched to a gene; V was cut back by 0 bases and J by 5 bases. CDR3 length: 15 amino acids.

To note about this clone: At one of its ends the junction is not consistent with the germline gene, which may arise from a read error. The same CDR3 can be traced to other DNA sequences in this sample. This chain links TRBV19 with TRBJ1-2; maybe TRBD1 (6 bases). Germline assignment: CDR1 LNHDA and CDR2 SQIVND (reference sequence). The CDR3 loop spans 13 amino acids. Written as DNA, the CDR3 is TGCGCCAGTACCAAGGACAGAGACTATGGCTACACCTTC. It is translated as CASTKDRDYGYTF.